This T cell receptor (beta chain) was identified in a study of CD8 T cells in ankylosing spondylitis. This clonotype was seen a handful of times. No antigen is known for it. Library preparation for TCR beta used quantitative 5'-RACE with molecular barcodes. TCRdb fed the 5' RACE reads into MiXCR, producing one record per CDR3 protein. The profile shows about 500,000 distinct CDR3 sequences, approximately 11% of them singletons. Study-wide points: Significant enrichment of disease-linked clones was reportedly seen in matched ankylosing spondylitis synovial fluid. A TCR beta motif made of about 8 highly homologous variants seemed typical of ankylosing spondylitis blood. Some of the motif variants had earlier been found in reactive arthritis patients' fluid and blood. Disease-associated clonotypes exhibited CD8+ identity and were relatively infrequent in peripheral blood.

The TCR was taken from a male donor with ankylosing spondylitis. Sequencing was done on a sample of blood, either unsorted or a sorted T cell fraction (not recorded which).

The CDR3 DNA reads as TGTGCCATCAGGAAGGTTGAATTCTCTCAATTGGGGCACAATGAGCAGTTCTTC. This encodes CAIRKVEFSQLGHNEQFF. The chain links TRBV10-3 to TRBJ2-1; a possible D gene is TRBD1 (5 bases). V lost 6 bases and J lost 5, with 26 bases in between. Germline assignment: CDR1 ENHRY and CDR2 SYGVKD. This CDR3 contains 18 residues.